One sample yielded the 12 T cell receptor beta chains listed below, sequenced in a study of Graves' ophthalmopathy and Graves' hyperthyroidism. RNA transcripts yielded amplified TCR beta CDR3 regions. RT-PCR was first run with HTBI primers, then multiplex PCR in a second round. TCRdb ran MiXCR on the multiplex PCR reads and lists one entry per CDR3 protein. This sample yields about 370,000 distinct CDR3 sequences, of which approximately 20% are seen a single time; roughly 1.6% belongs to the top ten. Sequenced input: peripheral blood. All receptors come from a woman in her late teens or twenties with Graves' ophthalmopathy.

There are many counts of this clonotype. The chain combines TRBV28 with TRBJ1-1; D is ambiguous. The germline CDR1 and CDR2 sequences are MDHEN and SYDVKM. V lost 3 bases to trimming and J lost 1 base, with 9 bases between them. The length of the CDR3 is 14 residues. In DNA form, the CDR3 reads TGTGCCAGCAGTTTGTACCCTCAGAACACTGAAGCTTTCTTT. Its translation: CASSLYPQNTEAFF.

This clonotype was seen ten or more times. V usage is TRBV27 and J usage is TRBJ1-2, with unresolved D. Germline CDR1 reads MNHEY; CDR2 reads SMNVEV (reference sequence). The length of the CDR3 is 14 residues. The V and J ends lost 2 bases and 1 base respectively, with 8 bases between them. CDR3 DNA sequence: TGTGCCAGCAGTTTAATCGGGAATAACTATGGCTACACCTTC. It is translated as CASSLIGNNYGYTF.

Ten or more counts support this clonotype. The chain employs TRBV6-1 and TRBJ2-7, with D perhaps matching TRBD1 (6 bases). Looked up from germline, CDR1 is MNHNS and CDR2 is SASEGT. Trimming took off 1 base at V and 0 bases at J, with 13 bases between the two ends. CDR3 size: 16 residues. The CDR3 sequence: CASSEGAGALSYEQYF. The CDR3 DNA reads TGTGCCAGCAGTGAAGGGGCAGGGGCCCTCTCCTACGAGCAGTACTTC.

This clonotype was recorded many times. The chain employs TRBV29-1 and TRBJ1-6; no clear D. V was trimmed by 7 bases and J by 7 bases, leaving 17 bases between them. There are 14 residues in the CDR3. The germline gives CDR1 SQVTM, CDR2 ANQGSEA. CDR3 sequence reads: CSAAFRGPNSPLHF. The CDR3 DNA reads as TGCAGCGCTGCATTTCGGGGTCCAAATTCACCCCTCCACTTT.

In this sample, this clonotype turned up many times. The chain recombines TRBV6-2 or TRBV6-3 with TRBJ1-5; TRBD1 agrees at 9 bases. The CDR3 is 14 amino acids. The germline gives CDR1 MNHEY, CDR2 SVGEGT. J was trimmed by 5 bases and V by 6 bases; bases with no gene match: 5. The CDR3 protein is CASRPGQGYQPQHF. The CDR3 DNA follows: TGTGCCAGCAGACCCGGACAGGGGTATCAGCCCCAGCATTTT.

This clonotype was found many times. J is TRBJ2-7 and V is TRBV13, with D possibly called TRBD1 or TRBD2 (6 bases each). Per germline, CDR1 PRHDT and CDR2 FYEKMQ (reference sequence). The CDR3 runs 16 residues. Trimming took 4 bases from V and 2 from J, leaving 18 bases between them. CDR3 DNA sequence: TGTGCCAGCAGCTCCTTCAGGGGAGGCGAGGCCTACGAGCAGTACTTC. Translation: CASSSFRGGEAYEQYF.

CDR3 DNA: TGTGCCAGCAGTTCCCACTCTCGGGGGAGCAATCAGCCCCAGCATTTT. Translation gives CASSSHSRGSNQPQHF. This sequence joins TRBV27 and TRBJ1-5, with D tentatively TRBD1 (5 bases). The CDR3 contains 16 residues. The germline CDR1 and CDR2 sequences are MNHEY and SMNVEV (reference sequence). With 4 bases removed from V and 1 base from J, the gap between germline ends came to 14 bases.

The sample holds many counts of this clonotype. The V call is TRBV7-3, the J call TRBJ1-2, with 7 bases aligning to TRBD1. V was clipped by 5 bases and J by 0 bases; unmatched bases: 9. The CDR3 runs to 16 residues. Looked up from germline, CDR1 is SGHTA and CDR2 is FQGTGA. DNA for the CDR3: TGTGCCAGCAGCCTCTACGGACAGGCGGCTAACTATGGCTACACCTTC. It translates to CASSLYGQAANYGYTF.

A few counts support this clonotype. This chain uses TRBV6-5 with TRBJ1-1, with D perhaps TRBD1 (5 bases). V gave up 0 bases and J gave up 5 bases, with 10 bases separating them. Germline assignment: CDR1 MNHEY and CDR2 SVGAGI. The CDR3 is made up of 14 amino acids. CDR3 amino acids: CASSYSAGRTEAFF. The DNA of the CDR3 is TGTGCCAGCAGTTACTCGGCAGGGCGGACTGAAGCTTTCTTT.

This clonotype was observed at least ten times. This chain joins TRBV10-3 and TRBJ1-1; D is unclear. The V gene's germline CDR1 is ENHRY and CDR2 SYGVKD. The CDR3 runs 12 residues. Trimming removed 6 bases from V and 8 bases from J, with 13 bases in between. The CDR3 DNA is TGTGCCATCAGCCGGACGGACGGCGAAGCTTTCTTT. This sequence encodes CAISRTDGEAFF.

The chain joins TRBV7-2 to TRBJ1-5, with 8 bases aligning to TRBD1. Germline CDR1 and CDR2: SGHTA and FQGNSA. With V trimmed by 2 bases and J by 7 bases, 10 bases remained unmatched. The CDR3 spans 16 residues. The CDR3 DNA follows: TGTGCCAGCAGCTTATCGGGCAGGGGGCGAGGGCAGCCCCAGCATTTT. It encodes CASSLSGRGRGQPQHF. The full variable domain, in which reference TRBV7-2 and TRBJ1-5 provide the parts outside the CDR3, is GAGVSQSPSNKVTEKGKDVELRCDPISGHTALYWYRQSLGQGLEFLIYFQGNSAPDKSGLPSDRFSAERTGGSVSTLTIQRTQQEDSAVYLCASSLSGRGRGQPQHFGDGTRLSIL.

This chain uses TRBV6-2 or TRBV6-3 with TRBJ1-5; D gene uncertain. The CDR3 has 14 amino acids. Trimming left V 8 bases short and J 7 bases short, with 18 bases between. CDR1 is MNHEY and CDR2 is SVGEGT in the germline V gene. Here the CDR3 DNA reads TGTGCCAGCCGCTCCTCGGACCCTCGGCAGCCCCAGCATTTT. Translation gives CASRSSDPRQPQHF.